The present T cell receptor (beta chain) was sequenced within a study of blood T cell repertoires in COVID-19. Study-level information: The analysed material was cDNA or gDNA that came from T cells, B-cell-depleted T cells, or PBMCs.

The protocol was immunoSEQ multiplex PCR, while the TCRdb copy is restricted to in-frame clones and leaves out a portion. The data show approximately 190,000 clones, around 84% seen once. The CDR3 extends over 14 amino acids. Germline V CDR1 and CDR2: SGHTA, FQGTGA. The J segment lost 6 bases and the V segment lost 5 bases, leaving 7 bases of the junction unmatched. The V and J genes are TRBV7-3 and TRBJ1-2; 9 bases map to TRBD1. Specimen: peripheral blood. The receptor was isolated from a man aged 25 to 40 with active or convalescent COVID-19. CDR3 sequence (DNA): TGTGCCAGCAGCATACAGGGGGCGCAAGATGGCTACACCTTC. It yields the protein CASSIQGAQDGYTF.